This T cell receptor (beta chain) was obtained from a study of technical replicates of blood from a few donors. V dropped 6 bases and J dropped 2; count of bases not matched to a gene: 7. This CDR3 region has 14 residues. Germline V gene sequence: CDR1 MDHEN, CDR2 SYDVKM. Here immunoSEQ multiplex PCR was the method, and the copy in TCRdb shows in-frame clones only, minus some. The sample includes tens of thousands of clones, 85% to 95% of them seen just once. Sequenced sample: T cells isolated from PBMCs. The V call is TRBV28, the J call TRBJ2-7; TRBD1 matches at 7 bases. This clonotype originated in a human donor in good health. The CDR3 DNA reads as TGTGCCAGCAGCTCAGGGACAGCTACCTACGAGCAGTACTTC. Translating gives CASSSGTATYEQYF.